This TCR beta chain comes out of a study of spatial heterogeneity in lung cancer. Study at large: There were, on average, more than eight raw-read appearances for each unique TCR and UMI combination. Study-wide results and limits: Within tumors, counts of expanded alpha and beta TCRs tracked tumor mutation counts.

The CDR3 contains 13 residues. In germline, CDR1 is SGDLS, CDR2 YYNGEE. Trimming took off 4 bases at V and 4 bases at J, with 10 bases between the two ends. This clonotype was counted only a few times. Its antigen is still unknown. Time point: sample taken at primary tumor resection. Tumor, nontumor lung or frozen PBMC supplied whole RNA that was sequenced unsorted. TCRdb re-called the 5' RACE reads through MiXCR, storing one row per CDR3 protein. This table has approximately 2,300 distinct CDR3 sequences, over 12% appearing once. Source: lung tumor tissue, taken at surgery. The chain combines TRBV9 with TRBJ2-3, with D hard to call. This receptor was obtained from a male donor with early-stage non-small cell lung cancer. The CDR3 loop is CASSLGMADTQYF. CDR3 nucleotides: TGTGCCAGCAGCCTCGGTATGGCAGATACGCAGTATTTT.